Listed here are 2 T cell receptor beta chains from one sample, sequenced in a study of blood T cell repertoires in COVID-19. Clones were read by immunoSEQ multiplex PCR, and TCRdb kept only the in-frame ones, dropping some. The sample holds approximately 250,000 clones, 80% to 95% seen once. Sequences were obtained from PBMCs or T cells enriched from blood (not recorded which). The receptors come from a man aged 35 to 55 who had been exposed to COVID-19.

This clone was detected only once. This chain connects TRBV10-3 to TRBJ2-2, with 7 bases that match TRBD2. With V trimmed by 5 bases and J by 1 base, 7 bases remained unmatched. In germline, CDR1 is ENHRY, CDR2 SYGVKD. The CDR3 has 16 amino acids. The CDR3 here is CAISSGTKENTGELFF. In nucleotides, the CDR3 is TGTGCCATCAGTAGTGGGACTAAAGAGAACACCGGGGAGCTGTTTTTT.

This rearrangement joins TRBV27 to TRBJ1-6, with TRBD1 matching over 9 bases. This CDR3 is built from 15 residues. Germline trimming cut 2 bases from V and 5 bases from J; bases unmatched to any gene: 1. Germline assignment: CDR1 MNHEY and CDR2 SMNVEV (reference sequence). This chain's CDR3 is CASSLGDRDNSPLHF. CDR3 bases: TGTGCCAGCAGTTTAGGGGACAGGGATAATTCACCCCTCCACTTT.